The entry below gives a single TCR beta chain sequence along with its context. The data are from a study of blood T cell repertoires in COVID-19. For the study at large: Researchers got acute and convalescent COVID-19 samples from the United States, Italy and Spain. Nucleic acid was either cDNA or gDNA, and it came from T cells, B-cell-depleted T cells, or PBMCs.

In the original analysis: Scientists estimated how many nucleated cells there were by amplifying reference gene primers. Method: immunoSEQ multiplex PCR; TCRdb's copy keeps in-frame clones and lacks some. D and trimming were read from the DNA, whereas the V and J calls and clone size are those reported in that table. The sample carries about 150,000 clones, more than 65% recorded once. Germline V gene lookup returns CDR1 SGHRS and CDR2 YFSETQ. CDR3 length: 13 amino acids. V dropped 0 bases and J dropped 6 bases, with 8 bases sitting between them. The source material was peripheral blood. This chain connects TRBV5-1 to TRBJ2-3; D may be TRBD2 (5 bases). This TCR came from a woman over 75 with active or convalescent COVID-19. The DNA for the CDR3 is TGCGCCAGCAGCTTGGGACGGGGTGATACGCAGTATTTT. As protein: CASSLGRGDTQYF.